This T cell receptor beta chain was recorded in a study of cytomegalovirus exposure and HLA in healthy donors. This CDR3 comprises 15 residues. Trimming took off 6 bases at V and 6 bases at J, with 18 bases between the two ends. In germline, CDR1 is MNHNS, CDR2 SASEGT. Use of 60 Vbeta and 13 Jbeta primers characterized the PCR. Some clones are missing from TCRdb's copy, which holds only in-frame ones; the method was immunoSEQ multiplex PCR. The top ten hold more than 2% of the sample, which has more than 85,000 clones, about 76% seen once. Sequencing was done on a sample of PBMCs. The sequence was obtained from a woman in her thirties in good health and CMV-seronegative. The chain uses TRBV6-1 and TRBJ1-5, with D unclear. CDR3 region: CASRMPGNSGQPQHF. The CDR3, as DNA: TGTGCCAGCAGAATGCCCGGGAATTCGGGTCAGCCCCAGCATTTT.